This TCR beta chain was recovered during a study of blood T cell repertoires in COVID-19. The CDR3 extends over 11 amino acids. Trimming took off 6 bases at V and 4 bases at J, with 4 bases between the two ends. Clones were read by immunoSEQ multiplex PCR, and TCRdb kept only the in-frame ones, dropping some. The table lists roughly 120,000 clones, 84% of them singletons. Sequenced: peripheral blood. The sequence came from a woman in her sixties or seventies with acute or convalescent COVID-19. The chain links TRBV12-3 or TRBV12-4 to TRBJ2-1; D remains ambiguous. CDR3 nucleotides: TGTGCCAGCAGCCAATACAATGAGCAGTTCTTC. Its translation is CASSQYNEQFF.